Below, one T cell receptor beta chain is given with its context. This sample was included in a study of control samples from healthy donors and cancer patients. The table came from immunoSEQ multiplex PCR; TCRdb's copy has only in-frame clones and leaves some out. The sample carries about 110,000 clones, roughly 80% recorded once. There are 17 residues in the CDR3. Germline V gene data show CDR1 as KGHSH and CDR2 as LQKENI. Losses at the gene ends were 1 base for V and 2 bases for J; bases not matched to a gene: 10. The chain has TRBV18 and TRBJ1-2; TRBD1 matches 7 bases. The sequenced material came from blood. The receptor was isolated from a woman aged 50 to 65 in good health. DNA of the CDR3: TGTGCCAGCTCACCACTTATTGACAGGGTGGTAAACTATGGCTACACCTTC. Translation gives CASSPLIDRVVNYGYTF.